The present entry profiles one T cell receptor (beta chain) with its context. This table comes from immunoSEQ multiplex PCR, and its TCRdb copy is limited to in-frame clones, with some not included. The sample lists some 760,000 clones; roughly 88% were seen once. The CDR3 runs 15 residues. V lost 0 bases, J lost 7 bases, and 13 bases lay in between. CDR1 is SGHAT, CDR2 FQNNGV, per germline. The data belong to a study of shared T cell receptors in the human thymus. This same sample was also taken into another study, of human thymus T cells. That work contributes: Thymic repertoires of unrelated individuals were reported in related research to overlap highly.

This sequence originates from a girl under two years old with a congenital heart defect. This chain connects TRBV11-2 to TRBJ2-1; D ambiguous. Material for sequencing was thymocytes. The chain's CDR3 is CASSLECAYGNEQFF. The DNA for the CDR3 is TGTGCCAGCAGCTTAGAGTGCGCCTACGGGAATGAGCAGTTCTTC. Complete variable domain (other parts from reference TRBV11-2 and TRBJ2-1): EAGVAQSPRYKIIEKRQSVAFWCNPISGHATLYWYQQILGQGPKLLIQFQNNGVVDDSQLPKDRFSAERLKGVDSTLKIQPAKLEDSAVYLCASSLECAYGNEQFFGPGTRLTVL.